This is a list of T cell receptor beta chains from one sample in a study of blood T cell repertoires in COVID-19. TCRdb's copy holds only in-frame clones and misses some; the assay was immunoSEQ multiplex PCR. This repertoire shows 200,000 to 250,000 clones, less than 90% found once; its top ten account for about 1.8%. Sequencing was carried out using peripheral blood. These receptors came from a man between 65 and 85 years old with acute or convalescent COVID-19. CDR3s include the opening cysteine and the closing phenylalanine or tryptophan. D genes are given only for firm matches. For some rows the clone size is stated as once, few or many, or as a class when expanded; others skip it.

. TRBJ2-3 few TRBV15 TGTGCCACCAGCAGAGAACGTGGACTCCTCCTAAGCACAGATACGCAGTATTTT CATSRERGLLLSTDTQYF
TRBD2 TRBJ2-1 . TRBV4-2 TGTGCCAGCAGCCAAGAGTTAAGTAGCGGGAGTATAAATGAGCAGTTCTTC CASSQELSSGSINEQFF
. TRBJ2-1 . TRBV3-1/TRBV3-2 TGTGCCAGCAGCCAAGAAAGGGGGCAGTTCTTC CASSQERGQFF
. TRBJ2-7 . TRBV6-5 TGTGCCAGCAGTTTAGACGGGTGGGACGAGCAGTACTTC CASSLDGWDEQYF
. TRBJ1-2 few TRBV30 TGTGCCTGGAGTGATCAGGGGCCCTATGGCTACACCTTC CAWSDQGPYGYTF
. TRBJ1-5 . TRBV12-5 TGTGCTAGTGGTTTGGTCCAGCGTCAGCCCCAGCATTTT CASGLVQRQPQHF
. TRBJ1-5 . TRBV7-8 TGTGCCAGCAGCCTTTATCAGGGTCAGCCCCAGCATTTT CASSLYQGQPQHF
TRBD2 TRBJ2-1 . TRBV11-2 TGTGCCAGCAGCTCCCCGGGACTAACCTCGAATGAGCAGTTCTTC CASSSPGLTSNEQFF
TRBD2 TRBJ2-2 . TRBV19 TGTGCCAGTAGTATAGTTGCTAGCGGGTCCACCGGGGAGCTGTTTTTT CASSIVASGSTGELFF
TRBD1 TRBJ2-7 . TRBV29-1 TGCAGCGTCCGGGACAGGAACTACGAGCAGTACTTC CSVRDRNYEQYF
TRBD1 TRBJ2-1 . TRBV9 TGTGCCAGCAGCCCTACCCTCGGGACAGAGTACAATGAGCAGTTCTTC CASSPTLGTEYNEQFF
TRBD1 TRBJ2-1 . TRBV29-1 TGCAGCGTTGAGGGACAGGGAGGGCTCAATGAGCAGTTCTTC CSVEGQGGLNEQFF
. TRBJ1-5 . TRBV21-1 TGTGCCAGCAGCAAAGCTAGAAATAGCAATCAGCCCCAGCATTTT CASSKARNSNQPQHF
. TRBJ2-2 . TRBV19 TGTGCCAGTAGTATACAGGGGGGCTACATCGGGGAGCTGTTTTTT CASSIQGGYIGELFF
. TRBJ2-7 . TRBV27 TGTGCCAGCAGTTTATCGAGGGGGTCGGGGAGCTACGAGCAGTACTTC CASSLSRGSGSYEQYF
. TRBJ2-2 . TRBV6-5 TGTGCCAGCAGTTATCTAGGCTCCGGGGAGCTGTTTTTT CASSYLGSGELFF
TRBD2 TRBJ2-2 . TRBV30 TGTGCCTGGAGTGCAAAGGGACTAGCGGGGAGTTTGTACACCGGGGAGCTGTTTTTT CAWSAKGLAGSLYTGELFF
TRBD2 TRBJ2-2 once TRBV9 TGTGCCAGCAGCGTAGCTTATAGCGGGGGGACCGGGGAGCTGTTTTTT CASSVAYSGGTGELFF
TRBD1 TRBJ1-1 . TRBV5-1 TGCGCCAGCAGCCGAGACAGGGGAGGAAACACTGAAGCTTTCTTT CASSRDRGGNTEAFF
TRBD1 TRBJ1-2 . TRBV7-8 TGTGCCAGCAGCCCATCCGGGACAGTTTATGGCTACACCTTC CASSPSGTVYGYTF
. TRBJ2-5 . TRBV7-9 TGTGCCAGCAGCTTACAACAGGGACAAGAGACCCAGTACTTC CASSLQQGQETQYF
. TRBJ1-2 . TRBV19 TGTGCCAGTAGTATAATAGGGACTCTCTATGGCTACACCTTC CASSIIGTLYGYTF
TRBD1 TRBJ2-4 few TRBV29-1 TGCAGCGCGGACAGGGCGGGCATTCAGTACTTC CSADRAGIQYF
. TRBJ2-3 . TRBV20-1 TGCAGTGCTAGTGCTCACCCAGCGATAACAGATACGCAGTATTTT CSASAHPAITDTQYF
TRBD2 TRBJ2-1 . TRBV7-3 TGTGCCAGCAGCCTCGGACTAGCGGGAGGGAATGAGCAGTTCTTC CASSLGLAGGNEQFF
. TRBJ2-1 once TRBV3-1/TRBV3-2 TGTGCCAGCGGGAGAAGGAGCAATGAGCAGTTCTTC CASGRRSNEQFF
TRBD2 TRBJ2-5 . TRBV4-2 TGTGCCAGCAGCCAAGTAAGCGGGAGGGCCCTCTCCGCACAAGAGACCCAGTACTTC CASSQVSGRALSAQETQYF
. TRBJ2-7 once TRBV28 TGTGCCAGCAGTTTGAAGCGGTTCGAGCAGTACTTC CASSLKRFEQYF
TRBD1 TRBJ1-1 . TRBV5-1 TGCGCCAGCAGCTTGGACAGGGGGCTCATGAACACTGAAGCTTTCTTT CASSLDRGLMNTEAFF
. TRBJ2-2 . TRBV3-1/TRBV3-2 TGTGCCAGCAGCCAAGGCAGGGGATCCGGGGAGCTGTTTTTT CASSQGRGSGELFF
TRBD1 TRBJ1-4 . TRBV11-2 TGTGCCAGCAGCTTCCACAGGGGGACGACTAATGAAAAACTGTTTTTT CASSFHRGTTNEKLFF
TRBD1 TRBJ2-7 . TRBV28 TGTGCCAGCAGTTTGGGACAGGGCTACGAGCAGTACTTC CASSLGQGYEQYF
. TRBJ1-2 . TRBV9 TGTGCCAGCAGCCCCCCCCCAAACGAGGCATCCGTCTATGGCTACACCTTC CASSPPPNEASVYGYTF
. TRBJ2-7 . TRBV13 TGTGCCAGCAGCCAACTAGGGCTCTCCTACGAGCAGTACTTC CASSQLGLSYEQYF
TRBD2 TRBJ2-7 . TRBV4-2 TGTGCCAGCAGCCAAGATGGACTAGTAGTCGAGCAGTACTTC CASSQDGLVVEQYF
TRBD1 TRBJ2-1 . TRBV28 TGTGCCAGCAGTCCTTACCTGACAGGGGGCGCAGGTAATGAGCAGTTCTTC CASSPYLTGGAGNEQFF
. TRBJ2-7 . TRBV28 TGTGCCAGCACCCACAATTCGATGAAGTACTTC CASTHNSMKYF
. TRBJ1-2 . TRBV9 TGTGCCAGCAGCTCTACAGTGGATTTGGACTATGGCTACACCTTC CASSSTVDLDYGYTF
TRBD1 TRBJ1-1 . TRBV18 TGTGCCAGCTCACCAGGACAGGGCAGGAACACTGAAGCTTTCTTT CASSPGQGRNTEAFF
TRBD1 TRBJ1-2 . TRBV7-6 TGTGCCAGCAGCTTAGGTTGGACAGGTGCCTTAGGCTACACCTTC CASSLGWTGALGYTF
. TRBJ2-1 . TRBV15 TGTGCCACCAGCCTAACTAATCCTCACAATGAGCAGTTCTTC CATSLTNPHNEQFF
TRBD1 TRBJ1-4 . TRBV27 TGTGCCAGCAGTTTAACAGGGGTTAATGAAAAACTGTTTTTT CASSLTGVNEKLFF
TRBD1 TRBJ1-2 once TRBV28 TGTGCCAGCAGTTTTCCCCTCCTGACAGGGGTGGAGGGCTACACCTTC CASSFPLLTGVEGYTF
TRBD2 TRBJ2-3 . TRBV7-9 TGTGCCAGCAGCTTTACCGGGACTAGCGAGACGCAGTATTTT CASSFTGTSETQYF
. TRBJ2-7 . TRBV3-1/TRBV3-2 TGTGCCAGCAGCCAGAGCTCCTACGAGCAGTACTTC CASSQSSYEQYF
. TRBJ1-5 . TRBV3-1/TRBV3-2 TGTGCCAGCAGCCAAGGAGGCAATCAGCCCCAGCATTTT CASSQGGNQPQHF
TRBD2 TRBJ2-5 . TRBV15 TGTGCCACCAGCAGAGATTGGACTAGCGGGCCACCAGAGACCCAGTACTTC CATSRDWTSGPPETQYF
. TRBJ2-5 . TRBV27 TGTGCCAGCAGTTTAGGGCAGCAAGAGACCCAGTACTTC CASSLGQQETQYF
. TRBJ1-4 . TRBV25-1 TGTGCCAGCAGTGAATTCCCGCTACGGGAAAAACTGTTTTTT CASSEFPLREKLFF
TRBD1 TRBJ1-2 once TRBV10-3 TGTGCCATCAGTACTCCGGGACAGGGTATCTATGGCTACACCTTC CAISTPGQGIYGYTF
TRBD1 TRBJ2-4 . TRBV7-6 TGTGCCAGCAGCACACAACCGGGACAGGGACAAAACATTCAGTACTTC CASSTQPGQGQNIQYF
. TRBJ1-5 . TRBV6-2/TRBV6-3 TGTGCCAGCAGTCCAGGGTTGGGCAATCAGCCCCAGCATTTT CASSPGLGNQPQHF
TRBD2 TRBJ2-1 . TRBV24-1 TGTGCCACCGGAGGAGCGGGAGGGAGCAATGAGCAGTTCTTC CATGGAGGSNEQFF
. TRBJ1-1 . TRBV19 TGTGCCAGTACCGAGATTGGACGAGGAGGAGTAGCTTTCTTT CASTEIGRGGVAFF
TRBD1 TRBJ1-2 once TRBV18 TGTGCCAGCTCACCGTTGACAGGGGGCGAAGTCGGCTACACCTTC CASSPLTGGEVGYTF
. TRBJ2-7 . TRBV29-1 TGCAGCGTTGCGTTCGGCGGGATGAGCGAGCAGTACTTC CSVAFGGMSEQYF
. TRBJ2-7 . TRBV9 TGTGCCAGCAGCGTAGAAGGAGTTTCGTCCTACGAGCAGTACTTC CASSVEGVSSYEQYF